These T cell receptor beta chains were read from a single sample in a study of T cells after yellow fever vaccination. TCRdb fed the 5' RACE reads into MiXCR, producing one record per CDR3 protein. The profile shows about 220,000 distinct CDR3 sequences, approximately 3.3% of them singletons. The sample was CD4+ T cells sorted from PBMCs, taken 10 days after the yellow fever booster vaccination. These receptors were obtained from a man aged 18-30 years who received the YFV17D yellow fever vaccine. Both conserved end residues are part of each CDR3. A D gene is named only where the DNA matches it firmly. Some rows mark clone size as missing; the rest say once, few, many or name a class of expanded clone.

j_gene	v_gene	d_gene	abundance	CDR3nt	CDR3aa
TRBJ2-5	TRBV7-6	TRBD2	few	TGTGCCAGCAGCTCCGGACTAGCGGGGGGGCGGGTAGAGACCCAGTACTTC	CASSSGLAGGRVETQYF
TRBJ2-1	TRBV12-3/TRBV12-4	.	few	TGTGCCAGCAGTTCGACCGACCGTTTCAATGAGCAGTTCTTC	CASSSTDRFNEQFF
TRBJ2-5	TRBV5-1	TRBD2	.	TGCGCCAGCAGCCGGCCCCGGTGGCGGGGGGACCAAGAGACCCAGTACTTC	CASSRPRWRGDQETQYF
TRBJ2-1	TRBV20-1	TRBD2	few	TGCAGTGCTAGAGATCCGGGCGGGGGGACGGGTGAGCAGTTCTTC	CSARDPGGGTGEQFF
TRBJ1-2	TRBV7-2	.	few	TGTGCCAGCAGCTTAGAGGTGGCGGGACCCTATGGCTACACCTTC	CASSLEVAGPYGYTF
TRBJ2-7	TRBV7-8	TRBD1	few	TGTGCCAGCAGTCCACAGGGGACGGTCTCCTACGAGCAGTACTTC	CASSPQGTVSYEQYF
TRBJ1-1	TRBV12-3/TRBV12-4	.	many	TGTGCCAGCAGTTTAGGACAGGACATGAACACTGAAGCTTTCTTT	CASSLGQDMNTEAFF
TRBJ2-5	TRBV7-2	.	many	TGTGCCAGCAGCTTCCCCAACCAAGAGACCCAGTACTTC	CASSFPNQETQYF
TRBJ2-3	TRBV7-2	TRBD2	many	TGTGCCAGCAGGGACGGACGGGGGGGCGATACGCAGTATTTT	CASRDGRGGDTQYF
TRBJ2-3	TRBV7-2	TRBD2	many	TGTGCCAGCAGCTTTTTGAGAGCGGGGGGACTTAGCACAGATACGCAGTATTTT	CASSFLRAGGLSTDTQYF
TRBJ1-5	TRBV20-1	TRBD1	.	TGCAGTGCTAGAGATCAGGGACAGGGGACGAATCAGCCCCAGCATTTT	CSARDQGQGTNQPQHF
TRBJ2-3	TRBV7-2	TRBD2	few	TGTGCCAGCAGCTTAGTTGTTAGCGGGGAGTCTAGCACAGATACGCAGTATTTT	CASSLVVSGESSTDTQYF
TRBJ2-3	TRBV28	.	few	TGTGCCAGCCTCTCCGCAGGAGATACGCAGTATTTT	CASLSAGDTQYF
TRBJ1-5	TRBV19	.	many	TGTGCCAGTAGTATGGTACAGCTCAATCAGCCCCAGCATTTT	CASSMVQLNQPQHF